Listed below are T cell receptor beta chains from one sample, sequenced in a study of shared T cell receptors in the human thymus. This table comes from immunoSEQ multiplex PCR, and its TCRdb copy is limited to in-frame clones, with some not included. The table shows hundreds of thousands of clones, with around 85% occurring only once. The sample was also linked to a second study, of human thymus T cells.

The sample consisted of thymocytes. The receptor source for this set is a girl in the first two years of life with a congenital heart defect. Each CDR3 is given without its conserved first and last residue. D genes are given only for firm matches. Size tells how often a clone was seen (once, few, many) or the class of an expanded clone, and some rows leave it out.

d_call clone_size j_call v_call cdr3_aa
- - TRBJ2-7 TRBV27 ASRPGQSYEQY
TRBD1 - TRBJ2-5 TRBV5-1 ASSPGQGVLETQY
TRBD2 - TRBJ2-3 TRBV7-6 ASSSGLAGGTDTQY
- - TRBJ2-3 TRBV14 ASSTPGTATSTDTQY
- - TRBJ1-2 TRBV6-1 ASSDGSRRLYGYT
- - TRBJ1-5 TRBV27 ASSSTLRSSFSNQPQH
- - TRBJ1-5 TRBV7-9 ASSLGSQPQH
- - TRBJ2-3 TRBV14 ASSRQLSGTQY
TRBD2 few TRBJ2-7 TRBV25-1 ASSEWAGGEQY
TRBD2 - TRBJ2-1 TRBV5-1 ASSLPPLRTSGENEQF
- - TRBJ2-2 TRBV5-5 ASSSRGRYAGELF
TRBD2 - TRBJ2-1 TRBV15 ATSRGGLAGHNEQF
TRBD1 once TRBJ1-2 TRBV6-1 ASSEGRRGILYGYT
- - TRBJ2-6 TRBV19 ASSIGLRSGANVLT
- - TRBJ1-5 TRBV27 ASSLSGGRPHENQPQH
TRBD1 - TRBJ1-2 TRBV4-1 ASTPTLRGPIPNGYT
- - TRBJ1-2 TRBV7-6 ASSLGEAGELPDGYT
TRBD2 - TRBJ2-7 TRBV18 ASSPLSGNGIYEQY
TRBD1 once TRBJ1-2 TRBV11-2 ASSTRQGADYGYT
- - TRBJ2-7 TRBV7-8 ASSSQHPETVPYEQY
- - TRBJ2-2 TRBV5-1 ASSKAPGGHGKSSGAGELF
TRBD2 - TRBJ2-2 TRBV14 ASSLLHEAGGPGGELF
- - TRBJ1-1 TRBV11-2 ASSTGNTEAF
TRBD1 - TRBJ1-1 TRBV5-1 ASSPTKPGTGGRGNTEAF
TRBD1 - TRBJ2-7 TRBV5-1 ASSPGTGGGEQY
- - TRBJ2-2 TRBV11-2 ASSLRTSASGELF
TRBD1 - TRBJ2-6 TRBV6-5 ASTEDRAGANVLT
- - TRBJ1-5 TRBV6-1 ASSQGHQPQH
- - TRBJ2-2 TRBV19 ASSMGGPHTGELF
- - TRBJ1-5 TRBV19 ASKGTVNQPQH
TRBD1 - TRBJ1-1 TRBV5-5 ASSLSGTVGTEAF
TRBD2 once TRBJ2-3 TRBV28 ASGRLAGVNPTDTQY
- - TRBJ1-2 TRBV2 ASRQGPLYT